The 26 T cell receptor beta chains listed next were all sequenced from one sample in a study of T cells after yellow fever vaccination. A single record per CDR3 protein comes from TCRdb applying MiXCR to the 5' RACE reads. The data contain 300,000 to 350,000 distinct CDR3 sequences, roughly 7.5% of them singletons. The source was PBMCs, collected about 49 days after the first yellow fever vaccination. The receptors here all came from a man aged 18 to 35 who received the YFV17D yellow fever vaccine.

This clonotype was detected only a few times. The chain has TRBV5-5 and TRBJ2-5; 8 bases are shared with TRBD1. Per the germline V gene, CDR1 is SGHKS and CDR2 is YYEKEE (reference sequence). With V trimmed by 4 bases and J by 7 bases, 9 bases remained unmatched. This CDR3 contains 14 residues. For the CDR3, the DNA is TGTGCCAGCAGCAACGACAGGGGAAGGGGGACCCAGTACTTC. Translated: CASSNDRGRGTQYF.

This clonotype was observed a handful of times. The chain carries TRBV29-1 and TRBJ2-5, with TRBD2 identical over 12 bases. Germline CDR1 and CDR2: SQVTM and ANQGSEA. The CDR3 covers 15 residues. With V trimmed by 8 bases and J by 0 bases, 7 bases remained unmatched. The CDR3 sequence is CSSRTSGDYQETQYF. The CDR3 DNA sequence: TGCAGCTCACGGACTAGCGGGGACTACCAAGAGACCCAGTACTTC. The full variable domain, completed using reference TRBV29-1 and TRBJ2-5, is SAVISQKPSRDICQRGTSLTIQCQVDSQVTMMFWYRQQPGQSLTLIATANQGSEATYESGFVIDKFPISRPNLTFSTLTVSNMSPEDSSIYLCSSRTSGDYQETQYFGPGTRLLVL.

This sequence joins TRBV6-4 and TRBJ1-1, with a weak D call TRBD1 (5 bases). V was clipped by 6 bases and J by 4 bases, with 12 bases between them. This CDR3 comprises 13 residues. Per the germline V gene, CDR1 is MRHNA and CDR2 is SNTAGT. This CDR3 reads CASSRGVGTEAFF. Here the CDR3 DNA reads TGTGCCAGCAGCCGAGGGGTGGGCACTGAAGCTTTCTTT.

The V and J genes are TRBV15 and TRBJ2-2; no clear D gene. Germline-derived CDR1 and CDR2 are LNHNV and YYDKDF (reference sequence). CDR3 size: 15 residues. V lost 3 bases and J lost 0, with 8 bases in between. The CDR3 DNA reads TGTGCCACCAGCAGGCCCGGTCCGAACACCGGGGAGCTGTTTTTT. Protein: CATSRPGPNTGELFF.

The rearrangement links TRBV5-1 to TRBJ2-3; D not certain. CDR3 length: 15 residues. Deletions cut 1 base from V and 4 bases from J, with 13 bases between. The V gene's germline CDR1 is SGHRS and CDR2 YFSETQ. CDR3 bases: TGCGCCAGCAGCTTGAGGCGGACCCAGGCAGATACGCAGTATTTT. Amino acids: CASSLRRTQADTQYF.

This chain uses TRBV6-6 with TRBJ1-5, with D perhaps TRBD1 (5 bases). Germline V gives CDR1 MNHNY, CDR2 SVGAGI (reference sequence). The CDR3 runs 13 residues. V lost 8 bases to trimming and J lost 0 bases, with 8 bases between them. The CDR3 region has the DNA TGTGCCAGCGACAGTAATAGCAATCAGCCCCAGCATTTT. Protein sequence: CASDSNSNQPQHF.

The CDR3 coding sequence is TGTGCCAGCAGTCGACGGTCAAACAATGAGCAGTTCTTC. Protein: CASSRRSNNEQFF. The J gene is TRBJ2-1, the V gene TRBV12-3 or TRBV12-4; D not certain. This CDR3 spans 13 amino acids. V lost 5 bases and J lost 5, with 10 bases in between.

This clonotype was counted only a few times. This CDR3 reads CASSLEGAEDTQYF. CDR3 sequence (DNA): TGCGCCAGCAGCTTGGAGGGCGCAGAGGATACGCAGTATTTT. The rearrangement uses TRBV5-1 and TRBJ2-3; D remains unclear. Germline CDR1 and CDR2: SGHRS and YFSETQ. The CDR3 runs 14 residues. Between the trimmed V and J ends, which lost 0 bases and 6 bases, there was a span of 11 bases.

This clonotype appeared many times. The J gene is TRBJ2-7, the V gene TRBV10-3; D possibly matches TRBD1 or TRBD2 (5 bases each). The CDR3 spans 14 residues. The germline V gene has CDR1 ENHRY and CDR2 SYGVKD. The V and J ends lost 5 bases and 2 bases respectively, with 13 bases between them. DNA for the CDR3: TGTGCCATCAGTTTCAGGGAGACCACCTACGAGCAGTACTTC. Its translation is CAISFRETTYEQYF.

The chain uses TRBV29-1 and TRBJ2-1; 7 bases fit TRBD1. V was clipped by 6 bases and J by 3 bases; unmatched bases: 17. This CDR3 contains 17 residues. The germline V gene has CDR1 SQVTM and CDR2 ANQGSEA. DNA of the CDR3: TGCAGCGTCTCCGGGACAGATTACCGTACCTTCTACAATGAGCAGTTCTTC. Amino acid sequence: CSVSGTDYRTFYNEQFF.

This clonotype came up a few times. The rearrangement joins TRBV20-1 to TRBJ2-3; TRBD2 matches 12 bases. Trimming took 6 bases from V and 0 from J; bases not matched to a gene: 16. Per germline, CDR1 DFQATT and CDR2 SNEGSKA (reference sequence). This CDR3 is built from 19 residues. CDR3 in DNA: TGCAGTGCCATCTGTCTAAGTGCTAGCGGGGGGGGGAGCACAGATACGCAGTATTTT. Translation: CSAICLSASGGGSTDTQYF.

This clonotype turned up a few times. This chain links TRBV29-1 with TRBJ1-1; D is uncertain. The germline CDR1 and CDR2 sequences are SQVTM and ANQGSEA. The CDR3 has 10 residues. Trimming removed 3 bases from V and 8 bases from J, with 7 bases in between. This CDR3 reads CSVEGGEAFF. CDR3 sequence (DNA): TGCAGCGTTGAGGGAGGGGAAGCTTTCTTT.

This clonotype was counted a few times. CDR3 sequence (DNA): TGCAGCGCCGGAGGCAGACTTGACGATAGAGCAGATACGCAGTATTTT. This translates into CSAGGRLDDRADTQYF. V is TRBV29-1 and J is TRBJ2-3, with D tentatively TRBD2 (5 bases). This CDR3 is 16 amino acids long. Trimming removed 7 bases at V and 4 bases at J, with 24 bases between. Germline V gene lookup returns CDR1 SQVTM and CDR2 ANQGSEA.

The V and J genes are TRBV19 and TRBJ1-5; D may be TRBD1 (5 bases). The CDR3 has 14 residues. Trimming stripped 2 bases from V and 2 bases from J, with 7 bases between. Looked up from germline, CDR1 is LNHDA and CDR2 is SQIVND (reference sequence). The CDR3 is CASSIKGRNQPQHF. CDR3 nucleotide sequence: TGTGCCAGTAGTATAAAGGGACGCAATCAGCCCCAGCATTTT. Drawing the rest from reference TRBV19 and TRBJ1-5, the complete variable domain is DGGITQSPKYLFRKEGQNVTLSCEQNLNHDAMYWYRQDPGQGLRLIYYSQIVNDFQKGDIAEGYSVSREKKESFPLTVTSAQKNPTAFYLCASSIKGRNQPQHFGDGTRLSIL.

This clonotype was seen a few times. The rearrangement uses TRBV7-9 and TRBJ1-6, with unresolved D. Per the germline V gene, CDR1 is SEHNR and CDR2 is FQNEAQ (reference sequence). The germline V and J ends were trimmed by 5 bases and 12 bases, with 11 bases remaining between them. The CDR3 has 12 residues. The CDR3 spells CASSLDTLPLHF. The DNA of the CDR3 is TGTGCCAGCAGCCTTGACACCTTACCCCTCCACTTT.

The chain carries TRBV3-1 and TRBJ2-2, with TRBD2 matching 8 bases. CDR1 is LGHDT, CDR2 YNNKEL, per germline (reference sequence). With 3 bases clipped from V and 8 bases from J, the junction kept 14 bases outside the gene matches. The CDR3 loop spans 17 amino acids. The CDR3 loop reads CASSHGLAGLRRGELFF. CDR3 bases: TGTGCCAGCAGCCATGGACTAGCAGGCCTAAGACGGGGGGAGCTGTTTTTT. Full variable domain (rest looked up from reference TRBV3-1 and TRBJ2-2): DTAVSQTPKYLVTQMGNDKSIKCEQNLGHDTMYWYKQDSKKFLKIMFSYNNKELIINETVPNRFSPKSPDKAHLNLHINSLELGDSAVYFCASSHGLAGLRRGELFFGEGSRLTVL.

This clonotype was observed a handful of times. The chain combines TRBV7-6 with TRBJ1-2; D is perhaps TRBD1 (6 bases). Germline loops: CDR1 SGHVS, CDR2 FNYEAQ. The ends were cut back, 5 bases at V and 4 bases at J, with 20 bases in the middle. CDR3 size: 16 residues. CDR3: CASSPEGGRSFYGYTF. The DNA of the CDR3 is TGTGCCAGCAGCCCAGAGGGGGGCCGTTCCTTCTATGGCTACACCTTC.

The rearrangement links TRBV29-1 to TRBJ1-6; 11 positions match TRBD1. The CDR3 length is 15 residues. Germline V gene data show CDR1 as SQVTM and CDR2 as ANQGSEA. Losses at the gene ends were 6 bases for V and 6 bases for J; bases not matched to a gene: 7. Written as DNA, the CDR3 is TGCAGCGTCCGGACAGGGGGCCTCTCTAATTCACCCCTCCACTTT. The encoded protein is CSVRTGGLSNSPLHF.

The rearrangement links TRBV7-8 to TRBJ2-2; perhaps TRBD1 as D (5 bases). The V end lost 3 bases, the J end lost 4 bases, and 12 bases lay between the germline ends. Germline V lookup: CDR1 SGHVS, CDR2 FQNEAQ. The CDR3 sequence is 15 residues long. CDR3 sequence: CASSFTDSPTGELFF. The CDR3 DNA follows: TGTGCCAGCAGCTTTACCGACAGTCCCACCGGGGAGCTGTTTTTT.

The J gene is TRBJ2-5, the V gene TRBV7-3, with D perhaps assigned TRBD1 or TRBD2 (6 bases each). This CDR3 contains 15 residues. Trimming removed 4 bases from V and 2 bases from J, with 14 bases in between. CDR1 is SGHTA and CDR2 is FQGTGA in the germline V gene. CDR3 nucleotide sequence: TGTGCCAGCAGCTCAACGGGGGCCCCACAAGAGACCCAGTACTTC. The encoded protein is CASSSTGAPQETQYF.

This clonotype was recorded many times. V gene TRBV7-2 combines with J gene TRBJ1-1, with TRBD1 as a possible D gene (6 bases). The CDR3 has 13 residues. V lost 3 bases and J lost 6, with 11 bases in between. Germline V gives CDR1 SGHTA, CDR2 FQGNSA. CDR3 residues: CASSFTGGSEAFF. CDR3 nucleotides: TGTGCCAGCAGCTTTACGGGGGGCTCTGAAGCTTTCTTT.

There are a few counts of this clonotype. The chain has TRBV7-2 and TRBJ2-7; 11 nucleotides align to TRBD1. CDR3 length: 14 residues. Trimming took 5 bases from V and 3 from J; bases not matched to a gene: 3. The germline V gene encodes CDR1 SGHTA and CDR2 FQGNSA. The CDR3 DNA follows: TGTGCCAGCAGCGAGGGACAGGGGGTCTACGAGCAGTACTTC. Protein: CASSEGQGVYEQYF.

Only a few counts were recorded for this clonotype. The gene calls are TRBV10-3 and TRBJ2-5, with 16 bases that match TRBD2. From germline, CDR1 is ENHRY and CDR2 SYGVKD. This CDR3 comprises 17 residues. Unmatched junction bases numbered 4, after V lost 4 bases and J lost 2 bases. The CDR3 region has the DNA TGTGCCATCAGTGTTGGGACTAGCGGGGGGGCTCAAGAGACCCAGTACTTC. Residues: CAISVGTSGGAQETQYF.

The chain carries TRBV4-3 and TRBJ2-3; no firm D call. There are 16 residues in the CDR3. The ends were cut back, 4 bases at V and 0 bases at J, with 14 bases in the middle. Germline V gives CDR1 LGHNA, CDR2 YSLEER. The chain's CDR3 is CASSLQAEPSTDTQYF. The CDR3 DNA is TGCGCCAGCAGCCTCCAGGCGGAGCCTAGCACAGATACGCAGTATTTT.

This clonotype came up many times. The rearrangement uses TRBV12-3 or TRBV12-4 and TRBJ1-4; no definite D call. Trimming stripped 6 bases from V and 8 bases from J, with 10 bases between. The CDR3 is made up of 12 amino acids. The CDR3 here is CASSRAGEKLFF. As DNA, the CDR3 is TGTGCCAGCAGCAGAGCCGGGGAAAAACTGTTTTTT.

This CDR3 reads CASSLEGPSNTGELFF. Here the CDR3 DNA reads TGCGCCAGCAGCTTGGAAGGGCCCTCGAACACCGGGGAGCTGTTTTTT. The chain combines TRBV5-1 with TRBJ2-2, with unresolved D. This CDR3 is built from 16 residues. CDR1 and CDR2 (germline): SGHRS, YFSETQ. Trimming stripped 0 bases from V and 0 bases from J, with 9 bases between.